The 30 T cell receptor beta chains reported below all come from one sample, sequenced in a study of patients and donors after allogeneic stem cell transplantation. One entry per CDR3 protein, called by TCRdb with MiXCR from the RT-PCR reads. The sample holds 20,000 to 30,000 distinct CDR3 sequences, roughly 8% seen once. Sequenced material: blood, either unsorted or a sorted T cell fraction (not recorded which). Source of these receptors: a human donor who was either an allogeneic HSCT recipient or a stem cell or donor lymphocyte infusion donor (not recorded which). It is not recorded whose cells these are; they may come from a transplant donor.

This clonotype came up a few times. This chain uses TRBV20-1 with TRBJ2-1; no firm D call. V lost 6 bases and J lost 1, with 13 bases in between. The germline CDR1 and CDR2 sequences are DFQATT and SNEGSKA (reference sequence). The CDR3 is made up of 14 amino acids. The CDR3 spells CSAPAGGSYNEQFF. The CDR3 DNA sequence: TGCAGTGCCCCAGCCGGTGGGTCCTACAATGAGCAGTTCTTC.

At least ten counts were recorded for this clonotype. The rearrangement joins TRBV12-3 or TRBV12-4 to TRBJ2-2; D is unclear. Trimming took 2 bases from V and 4 from J, leaving 8 bases between them. CDR3 length equals 14 residues. CDR3 in DNA: TGTGCCAGCAGTTTAAAGGCTCCCACCGGGGAGCTGTTTTTT. Translating gives CASSLKAPTGELFF.

This clonotype appeared a few times. V and J are TRBV5-1 and TRBJ2-5; 9 nucleotides agree with TRBD2. Germline loops: CDR1 SGHRS, CDR2 YFSETQ. The CDR3 is 15 residues long. J gave up 0 bases and V 7 bases, and 7 bases lay outside the gene matches. The CDR3 bases are TGCGCCAGCTTGGACGCTAGCGGGGACCAAGAGACCCAGTACTTC. This sequence encodes CASLDASGDQETQYF.

The J gene is TRBJ2-1, the V gene TRBV7-9; TRBD2 matches 14 bases. CDR3 size: 15 residues. Germline CDR1 reads SEHNR; CDR2 reads FQNEAQ (reference sequence). Unmatched junction bases numbered 3, after V lost 4 bases and J lost 7 bases. The DNA of the CDR3 is TGTGCCAGCAGCTACCGGACTAGCGGGAGGAATGAGCAGTTCTTC. Its protein product is CASSYRTSGRNEQFF.

This clonotype has a count of ten or more. J is TRBJ1-1 and V is TRBV29-1; D perhaps matches TRBD1 (5 bases). Germline lookup yields CDR1 SQVTM and CDR2 ANQGSEA. Trimming stripped 3 bases from V and 14 bases from J, with 19 bases between. This CDR3 is built from 12 residues. CDR3 DNA sequence: TGCAGCGTTGATGGGTCTGGGGACTCCGGATTCTTT. Translated: CSVDGSGDSGFF.

This clonotype was recorded at least ten times. The chain employs TRBV29-1 and TRBJ2-5, with D possibly matching TRBD1 (7 bases). The germline V and J ends were trimmed by 6 bases and 4 bases, with 15 bases remaining between them. The CDR3 consists of 13 residues. CDR1 SQVTM and CDR2 ANQGSEA come from the germline V gene. This chain's CDR3 is CSVRQGGGETQYF. The CDR3 DNA reads TGCAGCGTCAGACAGGGAGGAGGAGAGACCCAGTACTTC. The full variable domain, completed using reference TRBV29-1 and TRBJ2-5, is SAVISQKPSRDICQRGTSLTIQCQVDSQVTMMFWYRQQPGQSLTLIATANQGSEATYESGFVIDKFPISRPNLTFSTLTVSNMSPEDSSIYLCSVRQGGGETQYFGPGTRLLVL.

The table lists this clonotype with a count of one. The chain has TRBV7-2 and TRBJ1-2, with D tentatively TRBD1 (6 bases). In germline, CDR1 is SGHTA, CDR2 FQGNSA. This CDR3 has 16 residues. V was cut by 5 bases and J by 6 bases, with 22 bases left in between. The CDR3 sequence: CASSARTVQSSDGYTF. In DNA form, the CDR3 reads TGTGCCAGCAGCGCCCGGACAGTTCAGAGTTCTGATGGCTACACCTTC.

The gene calls are TRBV10-3 and TRBJ2-5, with D tentatively TRBD1 or TRBD2 (5 bases each). From germline, CDR1 is ENHRY and CDR2 SYGVKD. The CDR3 extends over 8 amino acids. Between the trimmed V and J ends, which lost 11 bases and 7 bases, there was a span of 5 bases. The CDR3 loop is CAGGTQYF. In DNA, the CDR3 is TGTGCCGGGGGGACCCAGTACTTC.

The table lists this clonotype with many counts. The V call is TRBV10-3, the J call TRBJ2-7, with TRBD1 matching over 10 bases. The germline gives CDR1 ENHRY, CDR2 SYGVKD. With V trimmed by 3 bases and J by 1 base, 9 bases remained unmatched. This CDR3 has 17 residues. CDR3 sequence: CAISDPLTGGISYEQYF. CDR3 nucleotides: TGTGCCATCAGTGATCCCCTGACAGGGGGCATTTCCTACGAGCAGTACTTC.

In this sample, this clonotype is medium-sized. The chain uses TRBV7-9 and TRBJ2-1, with D possibly being TRBD2 (6 bases). V lost 2 bases and J lost 7, with 15 bases in between. The CDR3 contains 15 residues. Germline V gene data show CDR1 as SEHNR and CDR2 as FQNEAQ (reference sequence). The CDR3: CASSLRSLAGNEQFF. For the CDR3, the DNA is TGTGCCAGCAGCTTAAGAAGCCTCGCGGGGAATGAGCAGTTCTTC.

The sample holds many counts of this clonotype. The chain combines TRBV5-1 with TRBJ2-1, with TRBD2 as a possible D gene (6 bases). The CDR3 runs 14 residues. Trimming left V 0 bases short and J 8 bases short, with 12 bases between. CDR1 and CDR2 from the germline V gene are SGHRS and YFSETQ. The CDR3 is CASSLAQTGDEQFF. The CDR3 DNA is TGCGCCAGCAGCTTGGCCCAGACGGGGGATGAGCAGTTCTTC.

This sequence joins TRBV3-1 and TRBJ1-1; the D is unclear. The V and J ends lost 3 bases and 0 bases respectively, with 8 bases between them. The CDR3 consists of 14 residues. From germline, CDR1 is LGHDT and CDR2 YNNKEL (reference sequence). CDR3: CASSQGLVNTEAFF. CDR3 DNA sequence: TGTGCCAGCAGCCAGGGCCTGGTGAACACTGAAGCTTTCTTT. Complete variable domain (other parts from reference TRBV3-1 and TRBJ1-1): DTAVSQTPKYLVTQMGNDKSIKCEQNLGHDTMYWYKQDSKKFLKIMFSYNNKELIINETVPNRFSPKSPDKAHLNLHINSLELGDSAVYFCASSQGLVNTEAFFGQGTRLTVV.

This clonotype was picked up a small number of times. CDR3 protein: CASSLDQETQYF. In nucleotides, the CDR3 is TGTGCCAGCAGCTTAGACCAAGAGACCCAGTACTTC. The chain employs TRBV7-2 and TRBJ2-5; D is ambiguous. The CDR3 totals 12 residues. Deletions cut 1 base from V and 0 bases from J, with 0 bases between. Germline-derived CDR1 and CDR2 are SGHTA and FQGNSA. Variable domain in full (rest from reference TRBV7-2 and TRBJ2-5): GAGVSQSPSNKVTEKGKDVELRCDPISGHTALYWYRQSLGQGLEFLIYFQGNSAPDKSGLPSDRFSAERTGGSVSTLTIQRTQQEDSAVYLCASSLDQETQYFGPGTRLLVL.

In this sample, this clonotype turned up many times. The gene calls are TRBV7-2 and TRBJ2-2; D unresolved. Germline CDR1 is SGHTA and CDR2 is FQGNSA. V lost 5 bases and J lost 6, with 16 bases in between. The CDR3 is made up of 15 amino acids. The CDR3 spells CASSPLRMEAGELFF. CDR3 DNA: TGTGCCAGCAGCCCCTTGAGGATGGAAGCCGGGGAGCTGTTTTTT.

The chain combines TRBV6-1 with TRBJ1-2; D uncertain. The V gene lost 1 base and the J gene lost 3 bases, with 9 bases spanning the gap. The germline CDR1 and CDR2 sequences are MNHNS and SASEGT. The CDR3 extends over 14 amino acids. The CDR3 region has the DNA TGTGCCAGCAGTGAAGAGGTCAACTACTATGGCTACACCTTC. This gives the protein CASSEEVNYYGYTF.

Ten or more counts support this clonotype. The chain has TRBV20-1 and TRBJ1-1, with 8 bases identical to TRBD1. V gave up 5 bases and J gave up 6 bases; unmatched junction bases: 5. This CDR3 has 12 residues. The germline gives CDR1 DFQATT, CDR2 SNEGSKA (reference sequence). CDR3 amino acids: CSASQGAAEAFF. In nucleotides, the CDR3 is TGCAGTGCTTCTCAGGGGGCCGCTGAAGCTTTCTTT.

The rearrangement links TRBV2 to TRBJ1-5; D not certain. There are 13 residues in the CDR3. V lost 7 bases and J 6 bases, leaving 13 bases between the germline ends. Looked up from germline, CDR1 is SNHLY and CDR2 is FYNNEI. The CDR3 region is CASINEQSQPQHF. Written as DNA, the CDR3 is TGTGCCAGCATCAACGAACAGAGTCAGCCCCAGCATTTT.

The chain joins TRBV27 to TRBJ2-2, with D uncertain. V lost 9 bases and J 0 bases, leaving 11 bases between the germline ends. This CDR3 has 14 residues. CDR1 and CDR2 (germline): MNHEY, SMNVEV (reference sequence). This CDR3 reads CASTTWPNTGELFF. The CDR3 region has the DNA TGTGCCAGTACGACATGGCCGAACACCGGGGAGCTGTTTTTT.

This clonotype has ten or more counts. The chain joins TRBV20-1 to TRBJ2-3; D is tentatively TRBD1 or TRBD2 (5 bases each). The CDR3 consists of 13 residues. Germline lookup yields CDR1 DFQATT and CDR2 SNEGSKA (reference sequence). Trimming shortened V by 0 bases and J by 8 bases, and 12 bases separated the two germline ends. The CDR3 spells CSAREGTLGTQYF. In nucleotides, the CDR3 is TGCAGTGCTAGAGAGGGGACCCTTGGTACGCAGTATTTT.

There are a few counts of this clonotype. The chain joins TRBV6-1 to TRBJ1-2, with 8 nucleotides matching TRBD1. The V segment lost 6 bases and the J segment 4 bases; nucleotides outside the gene matches: 7. Germline loops: CDR1 MNHNS, CDR2 SASEGT. The CDR3 spans 14 residues. Here the CDR3 DNA reads TGTGCCAGCAGCCTAGACAGGGGCTTCTATGGCTACACCTTC. Translating it yields CASSLDRGFYGYTF.

This clonotype was counted at least ten times. The chain employs TRBV5-4 and TRBJ2-1; no clear D. Germline V gene sequence: CDR1 SGHNT, CDR2 YYREEE (reference sequence). CDR3 length: 14 amino acids. Trimming shortened V by 4 bases and J by 11 bases, and 19 bases separated the two germline ends. CDR3 DNA sequence: TGTGCCAGCAGCAAGGGCTTCCTAGAGGTGAAGCAGTTCTTC. Encoded protein: CASSKGFLEVKQFF.

The genes are TRBV29-1 and TRBJ1-2, with 11 bases that match TRBD1. The germline V gene has CDR1 SQVTM and CDR2 ANQGSEA. The V and J ends lost 4 bases and 13 bases, in that order; junction bases with no gene match: 11. The length of the CDR3 is 13 residues. The CDR3 loop reads CSVVGTGGIGITF. The CDR3 nucleotides read TGCAGCGTTGTTGGGACAGGGGGAATCGGAATCACCTTC.

This clonotype was observed a few times. The chain uses TRBV5-1 and TRBJ1-2; TRBD1 aligns across 8 bases. The trim removed 0 bases at V and 3 bases at J, leaving 7 bases unmatched. The V gene's germline CDR1 is SGHRS and CDR2 YFSETQ. The CDR3 length is 16 residues. The CDR3 loop is CASSLGALDRDYGYTF. The CDR3 nucleotides read TGCGCCAGCAGCTTGGGCGCTTTGGACAGGGACTATGGCTACACCTTC. The variable domain in full, with the rest retrieved from reference TRBV5-1 and TRBJ1-2, is KAGVTQTPRYLIKTRGQQVTLSCSPISGHRSVSWYQQTPGQGLQFLFEYFSETQRNKGNFPGRFSGRQFSNSRSEMNVSTLELGDSALYLCASSLGALDRDYGYTFGSGTRLTVV.

The V call is TRBV10-1, the J call TRBJ2-3; D possibly corresponds to TRBD1 (6 bases). The germline V and J ends were trimmed by 0 bases and 6 bases, with 13 bases remaining between them. CDR1 WNHNN and CDR2 SYGVQD come from the germline V gene (reference sequence). This CDR3 comprises 15 residues. The CDR3: CASSESGAAGDTQYF. The DNA of the CDR3 is TGCGCCAGCAGTGAGTCGGGGGCAGCTGGCGATACGCAGTATTTT.

There are many counts of this clonotype. CDR3 loop: CASSLPGSGNTIYF. In DNA form, the CDR3 reads TGTGCCAGCAGTTTGCCGGGGTCTGGAAACACCATATATTTT. The chain combines TRBV28 with TRBJ1-3; the D is unclear. V was cut by 3 bases and J by 1 base, with 7 bases left in between. The CDR3 extends over 14 amino acids. The germline CDR1 and CDR2 sequences are MDHEN and SYDVKM.

This clonotype occurred many times. This chain joins TRBV20-1 and TRBJ2-3; D is perhaps TRBD1 (8 bases). CDR3 length equals 15 residues. CDR1 is DFQATT and CDR2 is SNEGSKA in the germline V gene (reference sequence). Between the trimmed V and J ends, which lost 2 bases and 8 bases, there was a span of 20 bases. The CDR3 sequence is CSARIQGGRFGTQYF. The CDR3 DNA is TGCAGTGCTAGAATACAGGGGGGGAGATTTGGTACGCAGTATTTT.

The gene calls are TRBV19 and TRBJ1-2; no definite D call. Between the trimmed V and J ends, which lost 7 bases and 3 bases, there was a span of 9 bases. The CDR3 has 12 amino acids. Germline assignment: CDR1 LNHDA and CDR2 SQIVND (reference sequence). The CDR3 loop reads CASKRTDYGYTF. CDR3 DNA: TGTGCCAGTAAGAGGACGGACTATGGCTACACCTTC.

This rearrangement joins TRBV7-2 to TRBJ2-2; 8 bases line up with TRBD2. Germline values: CDR1 SGHTA, CDR2 FQGNSA. Losses at the gene ends were 4 bases for V and 6 bases for J; bases not matched to a gene: 4. This CDR3 is 14 amino acids long. The CDR3 loop is CASSSAGGAGELFF. Written as DNA, the CDR3 is TGTGCCAGCAGCTCGGCGGGGGGCGCCGGGGAGCTGTTTTTT.

This clonotype was seen ten or more times. The V call is TRBV4-1, the J call TRBJ1-2, with TRBD1 matching over 8 bases. The trim removed 6 bases at V and 2 bases at J, leaving 8 bases unmatched. CDR1 is MGHRA, CDR2 YSYEKL, per germline. The CDR3 is 15 residues long. Here the CDR3 DNA reads TGCGCCAGCAGTCGCCTCGGACAGGGCAACTATGGCTACACCTTC. It translates to CASSRLGQGNYGYTF.

This clonotype was found many times. CDR3 sequence reads: CASSQGGASTDTQYF. In DNA, the CDR3 is TGTGCCAGCAGTCAGGGAGGGGCTAGCACAGATACGCAGTATTTT. The chain employs TRBV6-1 and TRBJ2-3, with 7 bases identical to TRBD2. V trimming: 5 bases; J trimming: 0 bases; junction bases outside the gene matches: 5. CDR3 size: 15 residues. Germline V lookup: CDR1 MNHNS, CDR2 SASEGT.